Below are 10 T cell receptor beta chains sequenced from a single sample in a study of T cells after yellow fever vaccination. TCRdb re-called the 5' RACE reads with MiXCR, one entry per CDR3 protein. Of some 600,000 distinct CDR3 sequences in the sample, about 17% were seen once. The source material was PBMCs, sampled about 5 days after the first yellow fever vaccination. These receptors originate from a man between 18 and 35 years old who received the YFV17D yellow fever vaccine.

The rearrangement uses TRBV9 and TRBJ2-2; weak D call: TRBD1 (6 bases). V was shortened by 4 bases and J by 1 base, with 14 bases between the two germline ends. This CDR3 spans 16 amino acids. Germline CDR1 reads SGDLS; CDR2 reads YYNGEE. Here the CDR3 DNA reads TGTGCCAGCAGCCCGAGTAGGGGGAGGAACACCGGGGAGCTGTTTTTT. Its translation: CASSPSRGRNTGELFF. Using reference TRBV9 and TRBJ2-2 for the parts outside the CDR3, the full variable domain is DSGVTQTPKHLITATGQRVTLRCSPRSGDLSVYWYQQSLDQGLQFLIQYYNGEERAKGNILERFSAQQFPDLHSELNLSSLELGDSALYFCASSPSRGRNTGELFFGEGSRLTVL.

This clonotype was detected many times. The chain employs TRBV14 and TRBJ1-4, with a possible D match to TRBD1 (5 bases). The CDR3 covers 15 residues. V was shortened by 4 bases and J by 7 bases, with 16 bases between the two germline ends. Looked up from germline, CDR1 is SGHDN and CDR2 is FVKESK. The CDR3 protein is CASSLGTSMAEKLFF. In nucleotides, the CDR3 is TGTGCCAGCAGCCTCGGGACCTCAATGGCTGAAAAACTGTTTTTT.

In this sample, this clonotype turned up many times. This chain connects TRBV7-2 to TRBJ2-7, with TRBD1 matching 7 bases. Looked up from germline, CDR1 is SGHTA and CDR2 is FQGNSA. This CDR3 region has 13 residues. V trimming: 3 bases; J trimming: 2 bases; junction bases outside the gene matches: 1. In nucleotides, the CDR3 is TGTGCCAGCAGCTTCGACAGGGCCTACGAGCAGTACGTC. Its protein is CASSFDRAYEQYV.

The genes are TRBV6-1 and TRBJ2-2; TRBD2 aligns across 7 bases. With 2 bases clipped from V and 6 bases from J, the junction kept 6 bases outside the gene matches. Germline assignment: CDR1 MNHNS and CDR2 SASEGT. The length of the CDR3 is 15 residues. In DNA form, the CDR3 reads TGTGCCAGCAGTGAACTAGGGAGGGGTTCCGGGGAGCTGTTTTTT. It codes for CASSELGRGSGELFF.

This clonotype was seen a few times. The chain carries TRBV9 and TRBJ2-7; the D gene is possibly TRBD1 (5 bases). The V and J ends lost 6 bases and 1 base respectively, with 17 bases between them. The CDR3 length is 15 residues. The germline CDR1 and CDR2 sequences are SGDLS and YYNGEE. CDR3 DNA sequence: TGTGCCAGCACCAGGGCCCTGGGCGGTTCCTACGAGCAGTACTTC. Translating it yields CASTRALGGSYEQYF.

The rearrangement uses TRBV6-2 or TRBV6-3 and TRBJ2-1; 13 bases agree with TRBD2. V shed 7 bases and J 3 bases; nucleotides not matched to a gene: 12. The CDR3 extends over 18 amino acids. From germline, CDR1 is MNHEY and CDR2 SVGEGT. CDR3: CASNKIPGTSGDYNEQFF. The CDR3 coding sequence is TGTGCCAGCAACAAAATCCCCGGGACTAGCGGGGACTACAATGAGCAGTTCTTC.

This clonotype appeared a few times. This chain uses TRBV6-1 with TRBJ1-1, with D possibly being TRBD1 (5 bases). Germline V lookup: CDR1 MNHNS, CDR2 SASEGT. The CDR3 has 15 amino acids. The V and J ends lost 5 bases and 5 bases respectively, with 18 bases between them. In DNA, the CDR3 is TGTGCCAGCAGTCATCTCCCCGGGGGGGGTACTGAAGCTTTCTTT. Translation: CASSHLPGGGTEAFF.

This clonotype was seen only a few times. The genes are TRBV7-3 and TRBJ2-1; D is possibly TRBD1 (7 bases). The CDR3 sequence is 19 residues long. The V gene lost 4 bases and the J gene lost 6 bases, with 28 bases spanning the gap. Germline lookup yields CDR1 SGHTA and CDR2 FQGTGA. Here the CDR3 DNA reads TGTGCCAGCAGCTCCCTAGGCCTCCCAGGGGGGCGATTACCCAATGAGCAGTTCTTC. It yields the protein CASSSLGLPGGRLPNEQFF.

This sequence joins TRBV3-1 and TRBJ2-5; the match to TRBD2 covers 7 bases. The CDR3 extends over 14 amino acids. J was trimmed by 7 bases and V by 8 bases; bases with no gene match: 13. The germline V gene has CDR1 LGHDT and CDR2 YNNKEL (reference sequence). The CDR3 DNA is TGTGCCAGCGCACTCCGGGGGGAGAAGGGGACCCAGTACTTC. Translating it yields CASALRGEKGTQYF.

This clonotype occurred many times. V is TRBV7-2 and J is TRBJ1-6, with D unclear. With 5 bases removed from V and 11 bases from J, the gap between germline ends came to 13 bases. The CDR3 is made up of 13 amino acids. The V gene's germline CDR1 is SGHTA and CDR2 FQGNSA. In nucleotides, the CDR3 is TGTGCCAGCAGCCTCCTCCGCATCCCACCCCTCCACTTT. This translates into CASSLLRIPPLHF.